This T cell receptor beta chain originates from a study of T cell responses to AZD1222 COVID-19 vaccine. General observations from the study: Clonal diversity was possibly underestimated, and white British individuals and females predominated among donors.

The table came from immunoSEQ multiplex PCR; TCRdb's copy has only in-frame clones and leaves some out. The table lists 150,000 to 180,000 clones, 85% to 95% of them singletons. A note on this clone: Its antigen is currently unknown.

The ends lost 6 bases at V and 0 bases at J; junction bases unmatched: 16. CDR3 length equals 19 residues. Germline V gene sequence: CDR1 SNHLY, CDR2 FYNNEI. The sequences come from peripheral blood, collected 28 days after the second AZD1222 dose. The V gene is TRBV2, the J gene TRBJ2-4, with 8 bases fitting TRBD1. The source of this sequence is an adult who received the AZD1222 COVID-19 vaccine. CDR3 in DNA: TGTGCCAGCAGGGGAGACAGGGGTCCCCCAGGGGTAGCCAAAAACATTCAGTACTTC. This codes for CASRGDRGPPGVAKNIQYF.